The 4 T cell receptor beta chains reported below all come from one sample, sequenced in a study of radiation and T cells in renal cell carcinoma. Libraries were prepared by immunoSEQ multiplex PCR; TCRdb keeps only in-frame clonotypes and omits some of them. The table records several thousand clones, around three fifths of them present only once. Treatment: 15 Gy SBRT to primary tumor, nephrectomy 4 weeks later. The input for sequencing was tumor tissue, taken from a patient whose treatment included radiotherapy and nephrectomy. The receptors shown here come from a man between 60 and 75 years old with renal cell carcinoma.

The gene calls are TRBV6-6 and TRBJ2-7; D is ambiguous. V lost 6 bases and J lost 2, with 11 bases in between. Per germline, CDR1 MNHNY and CDR2 SVGAGI (reference sequence). The CDR3 spans 13 residues. CDR3 residues: CASSSSGPYEQYF. The CDR3, as DNA: TGTGCCAGCAGCTCCTCGGGTCCCTACGAGCAGTACTTC.

The chain couples TRBV7-9 to TRBJ1-1, with D possibly being TRBD1 (5 bases). Germline V gene lookup returns CDR1 SEHNR and CDR2 FQNEAQ (reference sequence). The V and J ends lost 0 bases and 6 bases respectively, with 14 bases between them. The CDR3 runs to 15 residues. This chain's CDR3 is CASSLAQGETAEAFF. CDR3 bases: TGTGCCAGCAGCTTAGCGCAAGGGGAGACGGCTGAAGCTTTCTTT.

This sequence joins TRBV30 and TRBJ1-5, with D maybe TRBD1 (5 bases). The CDR3 spans 13 residues. Per germline, CDR1 GTSNPN and CDR2 SVGIG (reference sequence). Deletions cut 2 bases from V and 5 bases from J, with 10 bases between. CDR3: CAWSWRDDQPQHF. CDR3 DNA sequence: TGTGCCTGGAGTTGGAGGGACGATCAGCCCCAGCATTTT.

The sample holds a few counts of this clone. This chain uses TRBV9 with TRBJ2-2, with D hard to call. Germline CDR1 reads SGDLS; CDR2 reads YYNGEE. V shed 2 bases and J shed 5 bases, with 16 bases lying between them. CDR3 length equals 16 residues. The DNA for the CDR3 is TGTGCCAGCAGCGTCTCCCTCAACATGGAGACCGGGGAGCTGTTTTTT. Residues: CASSVSLNMETGELFF.